This passage covers 27 T cell receptor beta chains from one sample sequenced in a study of cytomegalovirus exposure and HLA in healthy donors. The PCR employed 60 Vbeta primers together with 13 Jbeta primers. Clones were read by immunoSEQ multiplex PCR, and TCRdb kept only the in-frame ones, dropping some. The repertoire has about 140,000 clones, roughly 80% of them found once; the top ten carry over 9%. Sequencing was done on a sample of PBMCs. Receptor source: a man in his late teens or twenties in good health and CMV-seropositive.

The chain couples TRBV5-6 to TRBJ2-5, with D possibly matching TRBD1 (6 bases). The CDR3 extends over 14 amino acids. Per the germline V gene, CDR1 is SGHDT and CDR2 is YYEEEE. V was pared by 4 bases and J by 3 bases, with 13 bases between. CDR3 DNA: TGTGCCAGCAGCCCCCTGAACAGGGAAGAGACCCAGTACTTC. It codes for CASSPLNREETQYF.

The chain combines TRBV5-1 with TRBJ2-6; D unresolved. Germline CDR1 is SGHRS and CDR2 is YFSETQ. V lost 1 base and J lost 0, with 5 bases in between. The CDR3 sequence is 15 residues long. The DNA of the CDR3 is TGCGCCAGCAGCTTGCTATACTCTGGGGCCAACGTCCTGACTTTC. Its protein product is CASSLLYSGANVLTF.

The chain's CDR3 is CASSPDRTNEKLFF. For the CDR3, the DNA is TGTGCCAGCAGCCCAGACAGAACTAATGAAAAACTGTTTTTT. V gene TRBV4-2 combines with J gene TRBJ1-4; D is possibly TRBD1 (5 bases). This CDR3 spans 14 amino acids. CDR1 is LGHNA, CDR2 YNFKEQ, per germline. Trimming cost V 4 bases and J 1 base, with 7 bases left between them.

About this clone: One junction end disagrees with the germline gene, perhaps due to a read error. V usage is TRBV28 and J usage is TRBJ1-5; TRBD1 might be the D (5 bases). Looked up from germline, CDR1 is MDHEN and CDR2 is SYDVKM. This CDR3 region has 12 residues. CDR3 region: CAGSGPGQPQHF. CDR3 nucleotides: TGTGCCGGCAGCGGGCCAGGGCAGCCCCAGCATTTT.

V gene TRBV6-5 combines with J gene TRBJ2-5, with 7 bases matching TRBD1. Matching the DNA end better, TRBJ2-7 makes the J call doubtful. Germline V gene lookup returns CDR1 MNHEY and CDR2 SVGAGI. There are 14 residues in the CDR3. The CDR3 sequence: CASRRGQVSYEQYF. The CDR3 nucleotides read TGTGCCAGCAGAAGAGGACAGGTCTCCTACGAGCAGTACTTC.

V gene TRBV11-3 combines with J gene TRBJ2-1; TRBD1 aligns across 8 bases. The CDR3 is 14 amino acids. Trimming took 6 bases from V and 4 from J; bases not matched to a gene: 5. Germline assignment: CDR1 SGHNT and CDR2 YENEEA. The CDR3 loop reads CASSRQGSYNEQFF. CDR3 nucleotides: TGTGCCAGCAGTAGACAGGGGTCTTACAATGAGCAGTTCTTC.

V usage is TRBV7-9 and J usage is TRBJ1-2; 8 bases align to TRBD1. With 6 bases clipped from V and 8 bases from J, the junction kept 8 bases outside the gene matches. The CDR3 has 13 amino acids. Germline CDR1 reads SEHNR; CDR2 reads FQNEAQ (reference sequence). In DNA form, the CDR3 reads TGTGCCAGCAGTCTGGACAGGGTGGGAGGCTACACCTTC. As protein: CASSLDRVGGYTF. Together with reference TRBV7-9 and TRBJ1-2, the CDR3 gives the full variable domain: DTGVSQNPRHKITKRGQNVTFRCDPISEHNRLYWYRQTLGQGPEFLTYFQNEAQLEKSRLLSDRFSAERPKGSFSTLEIQRTEQGDSAMYLCASSLDRVGGYTFGSGTRLTVV.

V and J are TRBV15 and TRBJ2-5; 13 bases line up with TRBD2. CDR1 and CDR2 (germline): LNHNV, YYDKDF (reference sequence). CDR3 length: 15 amino acids. J was trimmed by 5 bases and V by 1 base; bases with no gene match: 1. The CDR3 DNA sequence: TGTGCCACCAGCAGAGGGACTAGCGGGAGTGAGACCCAGTACTTC. This translates into CATSRGTSGSETQYF.

This sequence joins TRBV28 and TRBJ2-1; the D is unclear. Per germline, CDR1 MDHEN and CDR2 SYDVKM. Trimming shortened V by 2 bases and J by 4 bases, and 6 bases separated the two germline ends. The CDR3 covers 13 residues. This CDR3 is CASSLDRYNEQFF. The CDR3 DNA reads as TGTGCCAGCAGTTTAGATCGGTACAATGAGCAGTTCTTC.

The chain uses TRBV6-5 and TRBJ2-7; TRBD2 matches 7 bases. Per the germline V gene, CDR1 is MNHEY and CDR2 is SVGAGI. CDR3 size: 13 residues. Germline trimming cut 2 bases from V and 6 bases from J; bases unmatched to any gene: 4. This CDR3 is CASSYGRTSEQYF. Written as DNA, the CDR3 is TGTGCCAGCAGTTACGGCCGGACTAGCGAGCAGTACTTC.

This clone was counted only a few times. V and J are TRBV4-1 and TRBJ2-7, with D hard to call. Germline loops: CDR1 MGHRA, CDR2 YSYEKL. CDR3 length: 13 amino acids. V was cut by 4 bases and J by 6 bases, with 13 bases left in between. CDR3 sequence reads: CASSPTVAGEQYF. For the CDR3, the DNA is TGCGCCAGCAGCCCGACGGTGGCAGGCGAGCAGTACTTC.

The genes are TRBV27 and TRBJ2-1, with 12 bases fitting TRBD2. This CDR3 spans 13 amino acids. The V gene's germline CDR1 is MNHEY and CDR2 SMNVEV (reference sequence). The ends lost 4 bases at V and 10 bases at J; junction bases unmatched: 2. CDR3 residues: CASSSSGRGEQFF. The DNA for the CDR3 is TGTGCCAGCAGTTCTAGCGGGAGGGGAGAGCAGTTCTTC.

This rearrangement joins TRBV7-9 to TRBJ2-7; D gene ambiguous. CDR1 and CDR2 from the germline V gene are SEHNR and FQNEAQ (reference sequence). The CDR3 is made up of 12 amino acids. Trimming stripped 2 bases from V and 3 bases from J, with 5 bases between. This CDR3 reads CASSLSYYEQYF. CDR3 coding DNA: TGTGCCAGCAGCTTATCTTACTACGAGCAGTACTTC. The full variable domain, rest sourced from reference TRBV7-9 and TRBJ2-7, is DTGVSQNPRHKITKRGQNVTFRCDPISEHNRLYWYRQTLGQGPEFLTYFQNEAQLEKSRLLSDRFSAERPKGSFSTLEIQRTEQGDSAMYLCASSLSYYEQYFGPGTRLTVT.

The chain employs TRBV28 and TRBJ1-5; 7 bases are shared with TRBD1. J gave up 3 bases and V 2 bases, and 4 bases lay outside the gene matches. The CDR3 is 15 residues long. Germline V CDR1 and CDR2: MDHEN, SYDVKM. CDR3 bases: TGTGCCAGCAGTTTAACAGGGGCTTTCAATCAGCCCCAGCATTTT. Its translation: CASSLTGAFNQPQHF.

This rearrangement joins TRBV19 to TRBJ1-4; D gene ambiguous. This CDR3 has 16 amino acids. In germline, CDR1 is LNHDA, CDR2 SQIVND (reference sequence). Trimming removed 6 bases from V and 0 bases from J, with 14 bases in between. The CDR3 DNA is TGTGCCAGTAGGTTGATGAGTCCCGCAACTAATGAAAAACTGTTTTTT. It encodes CASRLMSPATNEKLFF.

The CDR3 sequence: CAWFRVTSGITSTDTQYF. The DNA of the CDR3 is TGTGCCTGGTTCCGGGTGACTAGCGGCATTACTAGCACAGATACGCAGTATTTT. This sequence joins TRBV30 and TRBJ2-3; 9 bases fit TRBD2. Losses at the gene ends were 5 bases for V and 0 bases for J; bases not matched to a gene: 15. Germline CDR1 and CDR2: GTSNPN and SVGIG (reference sequence). The CDR3 totals 18 residues.

The J gene is TRBJ1-5, the V gene TRBV19, with TRBD1 as a possible D gene (5 bases). There are 15 residues in the CDR3. CDR1 and CDR2 (germline): LNHDA, SQIVND (reference sequence). Trimming left V 4 bases short and J 7 bases short, with 17 bases between. The CDR3 bases are TGTGCCAGTAGTAGGGGGGGTTCCTCCAGCCAGCCCCAGCATTTT. Translation gives CASSRGGSSSQPQHF.

This clone was observed a handful of times. The rearrangement joins TRBV7-9 to TRBJ2-1; 7 bases are shared with TRBD2. Trimming at V came to 5 bases and at J to 4 bases, leaving 11 bases not matched to a gene. The CDR3 totals 16 residues. Germline loops: CDR1 SEHNR, CDR2 FQNEAQ (reference sequence). The CDR3 nucleotides read TGTGCCAGCAGCGGGAGGGACGGGCCCCCTTACAATGAGCAGTTCTTC. Its protein is CASSGRDGPPYNEQFF.

The CDR3 coding sequence is TGTGCCAGCAGTTACGGCCAAGCGGGACTGAACACTGAAGCTTTCTTT. Translation gives CASSYGQAGLNTEAFF. This chain links TRBV6-5 with TRBJ1-1; D is perhaps TRBD1 (5 bases). This CDR3 has 16 residues. Looked up from germline, CDR1 is MNHEY and CDR2 is SVGAGI. The V end was cut by 2 bases, the J end by 0 bases, with 13 bases between.

The J gene is TRBJ2-5, the V gene TRBV7-8, with 12 bases identical to TRBD2. Germline V gene sequence: CDR1 SGHVS, CDR2 FQNEAQ. V was clipped by 5 bases and J by 4 bases; unmatched bases: 2. This CDR3 has 14 amino acids. CDR3 sequence: CASSKTSGGETQYF. CDR3 nucleotides: TGTGCCAGCAGCAAGACTAGCGGGGGAGAGACCCAGTACTTC.

This clone was found a few times. The J gene is TRBJ2-5, the V gene TRBV10-2, with a weak D call TRBD2 (6 bases). Trimming shortened V by 0 bases and J by 7 bases, and 15 bases separated the two germline ends. This CDR3 comprises 15 residues. The germline V gene has CDR1 WSHSY and CDR2 SAAADI. For the CDR3, the DNA is TGCGCCAGCAGTGAGTCGGTAGCGGCCCAACGGACCCAGTACTTC. Translating it yields CASSESVAAQRTQYF.

J is TRBJ2-7 and V is TRBV18; 13 bases are a match to TRBD2. CDR3 length: 16 amino acids. Germline V gene lookup returns CDR1 KGHSH and CDR2 LQKENI. V lost 3 bases, J lost 5 bases, and 7 bases stayed unmatched. CDR3 in amino acids: CASSPRTSGRANEQYF. The CDR3 DNA reads as TGTGCCAGCTCACCTCGAACTAGCGGGAGGGCCAACGAGCAGTACTTC.

This chain uses TRBV5-1 with TRBJ1-2; 7 bases are shared with TRBD1. V gave up 4 bases and J gave up 2 bases; unmatched junction bases: 5. Per the germline V gene, CDR1 is SGHRS and CDR2 is YFSETQ. CDR3 length: 14 residues. Here the CDR3 DNA reads TGCGCCAGCAGCCGGGACAGCCTGAACTATGGCTACACCTTC. Amino acids: CASSRDSLNYGYTF.

J is TRBJ1-1 and V is TRBV7-9; TRBD1 agrees at 7 bases. Germline CDR1 SEHNR, CDR2 FQNEAQ (reference sequence). After removal of 5 bases from V and 7 bases from J, the junction contained 16 bases not matched to a gene. The CDR3 runs to 16 residues. CDR3 loop: CASSPPILGQGVEAFF. CDR3 bases: TGTGCCAGCAGCCCCCCAATTTTGGGTCAGGGGGTTGAAGCTTTCTTT. The full variable domain, in which reference TRBV7-9 and TRBJ1-1 provide the parts outside the CDR3, is DTGVSQNPRHKITKRGQNVTFRCDPISEHNRLYWYRQTLGQGPEFLTYFQNEAQLEKSRLLSDRFSAERPKGSFSTLEIQRTEQGDSAMYLCASSPPILGQGVEAFFGQGTRLTVV.

The V call is TRBV28, the J call TRBJ1-4; possible D gene TRBD1, 5 bases. Deletions cut 1 base from V and 7 bases from J, with 16 bases between. Germline V gives CDR1 MDHEN, CDR2 SYDVKM. This CDR3 comprises 16 residues. The CDR3, as DNA: TGTGCCAGCAGTTTATCGGGCGGCAGGGTGGGTGAAAAACTGTTTTTT. Translating it yields CASSLSGGRVGEKLFF.

The chain carries TRBV2 and TRBJ2-3; D not certain. Looked up from germline, CDR1 is SNHLY and CDR2 is FYNNEI. The CDR3 sequence is 13 residues long. The V and J ends lost 1 base and 4 bases respectively, with 6 bases between them. The CDR3 sequence is CASSEEYPDTQYF. Here the CDR3 DNA reads TGTGCCAGCAGTGAAGAATATCCAGATACGCAGTATTTT.

The rearrangement joins TRBV27 to TRBJ2-2, with 8 bases that match TRBD2. Germline V gives CDR1 MNHEY, CDR2 SMNVEV (reference sequence). V trimming: 2 bases; J trimming: 6 bases; junction bases outside the gene matches: 8. This CDR3 has 16 amino acids. As DNA, the CDR3 is TGTGCCAGCAGTTTAACCCAGCGGGAGTATGCCGGGGAGCTGTTTTTT. Translating gives CASSLTQREYAGELFF.